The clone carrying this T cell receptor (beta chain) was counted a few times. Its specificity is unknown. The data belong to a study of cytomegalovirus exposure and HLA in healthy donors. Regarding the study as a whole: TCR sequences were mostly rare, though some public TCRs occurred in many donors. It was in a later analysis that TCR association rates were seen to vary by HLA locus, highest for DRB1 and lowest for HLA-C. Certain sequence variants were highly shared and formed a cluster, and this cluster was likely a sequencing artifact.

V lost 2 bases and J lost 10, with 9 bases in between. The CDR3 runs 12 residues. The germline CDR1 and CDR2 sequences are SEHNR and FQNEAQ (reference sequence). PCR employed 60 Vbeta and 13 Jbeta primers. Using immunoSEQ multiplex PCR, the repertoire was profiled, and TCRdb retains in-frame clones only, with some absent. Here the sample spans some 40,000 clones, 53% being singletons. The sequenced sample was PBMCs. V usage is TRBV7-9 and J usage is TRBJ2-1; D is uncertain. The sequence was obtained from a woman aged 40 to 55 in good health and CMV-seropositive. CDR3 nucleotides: TGTGCCAGCAGCTTACCGGTCAAAGAGCAGTTCTTC. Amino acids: CASSLPVKEQFF.